This T cell receptor beta chain was identified in a study of blood T cell repertoires in COVID-19. Overall study: Italy, Spain and the United States were the sources of the convalescent and acute COVID-19 samples. From T cells, B-cell-depleted T cells, or PBMCs came the material, which was cDNA or gDNA.

J gave up 6 bases and V 0 bases, and 11 bases lay outside the gene matches. Germline V gives CDR1 SNHLY, CDR2 FYNNEI. CDR3 length equals 16 residues. Authors' data handling: Reference gene primer amplification gave estimated nucleated cell counts. Repertoires were generated with immunoSEQ multiplex PCR, while TCRdb's copy carries only in-frame clones and drops some. V and J calls and clone size are as listed in that table; D and trimming were resolved from the DNA. Here the sample spans some 30,000 clones, 75% to 90% being singletons. The table lists this clone with a few counts. Material: peripheral blood. This chain uses TRBV2 with TRBJ2-7; 7 nucleotides agree with TRBD1. This TCR was sampled from a human donor with acute or convalescent COVID-19. The donor label of this sample is uncertain. The CDR3 sequence is CASSEAPDRTPIEQYF. DNA for the CDR3: TGTGCCAGCAGTGAAGCCCCGGACAGGACCCCCATCGAGCAGTACTTC.